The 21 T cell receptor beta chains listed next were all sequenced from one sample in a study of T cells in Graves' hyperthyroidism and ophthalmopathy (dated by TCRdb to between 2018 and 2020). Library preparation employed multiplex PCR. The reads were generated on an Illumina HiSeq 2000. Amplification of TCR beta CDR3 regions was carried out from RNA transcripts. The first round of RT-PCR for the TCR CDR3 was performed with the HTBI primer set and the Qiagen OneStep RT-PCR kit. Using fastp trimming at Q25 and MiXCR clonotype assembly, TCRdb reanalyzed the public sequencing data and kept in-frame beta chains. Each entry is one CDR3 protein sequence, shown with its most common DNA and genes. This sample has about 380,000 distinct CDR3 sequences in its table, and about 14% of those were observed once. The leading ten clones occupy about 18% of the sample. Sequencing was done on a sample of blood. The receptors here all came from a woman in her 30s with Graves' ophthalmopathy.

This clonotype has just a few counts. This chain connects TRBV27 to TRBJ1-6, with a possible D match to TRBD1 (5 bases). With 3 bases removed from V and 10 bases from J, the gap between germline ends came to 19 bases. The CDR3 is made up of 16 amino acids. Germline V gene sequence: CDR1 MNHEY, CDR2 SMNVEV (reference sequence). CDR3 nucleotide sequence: TGTGCCAGCAGTTTCGGTGGGGCAGGGAGAAAGTCACCCCTCCACTTT. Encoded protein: CASSFGGAGRKSPLHF.

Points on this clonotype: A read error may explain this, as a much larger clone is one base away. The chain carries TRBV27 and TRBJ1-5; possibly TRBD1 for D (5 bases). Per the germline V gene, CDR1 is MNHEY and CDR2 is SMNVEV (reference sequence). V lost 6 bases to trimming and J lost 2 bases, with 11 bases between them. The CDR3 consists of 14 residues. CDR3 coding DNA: TGTGCCAGCAGGCGTAGACAGCGCAATCAGCCCCAGCATTTT. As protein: CASRRRQRNQPQHF.

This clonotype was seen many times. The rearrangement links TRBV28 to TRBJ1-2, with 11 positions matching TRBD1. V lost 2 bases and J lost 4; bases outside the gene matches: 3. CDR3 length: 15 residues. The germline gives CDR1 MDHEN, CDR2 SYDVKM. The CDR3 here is CASSLGGTGGYGYTF. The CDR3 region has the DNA TGTGCCAGCAGTTTAGGCGGGACAGGGGGCTATGGCTACACCTTC.

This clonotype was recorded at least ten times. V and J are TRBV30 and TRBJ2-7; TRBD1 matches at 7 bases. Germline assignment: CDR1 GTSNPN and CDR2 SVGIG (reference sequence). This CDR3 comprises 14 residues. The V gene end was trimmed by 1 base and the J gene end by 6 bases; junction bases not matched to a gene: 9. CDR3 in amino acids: CAWSASRQGGEQYF. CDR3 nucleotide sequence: TGTGCCTGGAGTGCCTCCCGACAGGGCGGCGAGCAGTACTTC.

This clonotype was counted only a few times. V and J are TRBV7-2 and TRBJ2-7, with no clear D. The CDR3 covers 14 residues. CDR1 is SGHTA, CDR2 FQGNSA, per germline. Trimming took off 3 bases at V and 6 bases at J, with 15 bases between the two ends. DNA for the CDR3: TGTGCCAGCAGCTTTAGCTTGGCCCTATCCGAGCAGTACTTC. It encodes CASSFSLALSEQYF.

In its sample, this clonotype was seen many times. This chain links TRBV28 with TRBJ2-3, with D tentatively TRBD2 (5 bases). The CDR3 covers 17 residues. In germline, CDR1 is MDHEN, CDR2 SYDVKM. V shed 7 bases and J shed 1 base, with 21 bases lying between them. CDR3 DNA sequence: TGTGCCAGCACCCCCACCCCCCGGGTCGGGGGCACAGATACGCAGTATTTT. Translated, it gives CASTPTPRVGGTDTQYF.

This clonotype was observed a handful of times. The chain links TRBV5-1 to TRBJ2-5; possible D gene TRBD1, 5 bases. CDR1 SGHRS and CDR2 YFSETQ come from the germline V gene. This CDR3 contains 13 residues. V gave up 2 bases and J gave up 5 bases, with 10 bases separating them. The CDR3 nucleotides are TGCGCCAGCAGCTTAAGGGGAATCGAGACCCAGTACTTC. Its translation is CASSLRGIETQYF.

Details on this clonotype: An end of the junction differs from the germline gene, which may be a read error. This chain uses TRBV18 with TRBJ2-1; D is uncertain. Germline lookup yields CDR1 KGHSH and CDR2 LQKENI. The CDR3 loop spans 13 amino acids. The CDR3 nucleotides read TGTGCCAGCTCACCACTGGCCTACAATCAGCAGTTCTTC. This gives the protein CASSPLAYNQQFF.

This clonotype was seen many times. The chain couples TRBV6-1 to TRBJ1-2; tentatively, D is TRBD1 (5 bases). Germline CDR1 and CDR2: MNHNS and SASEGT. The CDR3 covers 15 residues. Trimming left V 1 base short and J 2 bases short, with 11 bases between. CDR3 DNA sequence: TGTGCCAGCAGTGAAGGCGGGGGGAGGAACTATGGCTACACCTTC. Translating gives CASSEGGGRNYGYTF.

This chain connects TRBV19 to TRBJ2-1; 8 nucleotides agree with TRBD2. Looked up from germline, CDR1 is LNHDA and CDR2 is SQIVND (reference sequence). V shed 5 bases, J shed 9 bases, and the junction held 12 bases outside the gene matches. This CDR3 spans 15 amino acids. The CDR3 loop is CASSFTGGGGGEQFF. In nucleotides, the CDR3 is TGTGCCAGTAGTTTCACCGGGGGGGGCGGTGGTGAGCAGTTCTTC.

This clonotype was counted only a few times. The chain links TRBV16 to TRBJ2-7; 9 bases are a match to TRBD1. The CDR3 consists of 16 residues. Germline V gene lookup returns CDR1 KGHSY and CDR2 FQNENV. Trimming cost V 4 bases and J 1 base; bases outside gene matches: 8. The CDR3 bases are TGTGCCAGCAGCCCCAAAAGTGGACAGGGGTCCTACGAGCAGTACTTC. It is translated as CASSPKSGQGSYEQYF.

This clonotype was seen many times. CDR3 loop: CATSVGQGDEQFF. In nucleotides, the CDR3 is TGTGCCACCAGCGTAGGACAGGGGGATGAGCAGTTCTTC. The rearrangement joins TRBV15 to TRBJ2-1; 10 bases match TRBD1. CDR1 and CDR2 (germline): LNHNV, YYDKDF (reference sequence). V was pared by 5 bases and J by 8 bases, with 3 bases of the junction left unmatched. CDR3 length: 13 amino acids.

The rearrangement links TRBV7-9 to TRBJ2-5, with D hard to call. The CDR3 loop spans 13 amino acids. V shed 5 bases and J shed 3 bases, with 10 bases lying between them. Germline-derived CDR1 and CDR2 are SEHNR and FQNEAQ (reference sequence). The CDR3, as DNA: TGTGCCAGCAGCCCGGACGGAAAAGAGACCCAGTACTTC. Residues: CASSPDGKETQYF.

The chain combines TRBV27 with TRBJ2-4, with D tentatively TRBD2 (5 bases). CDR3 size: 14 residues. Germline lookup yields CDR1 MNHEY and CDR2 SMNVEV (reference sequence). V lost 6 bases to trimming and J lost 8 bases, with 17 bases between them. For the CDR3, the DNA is TGTGCCAGCAGCATGGGGTCCGGGGAGTACATTCAGTACTTC. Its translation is CASSMGSGEYIQYF.

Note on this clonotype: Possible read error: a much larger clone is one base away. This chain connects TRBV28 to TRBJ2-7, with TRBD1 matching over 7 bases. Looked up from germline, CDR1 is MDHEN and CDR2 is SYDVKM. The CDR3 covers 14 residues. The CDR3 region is CANSFYQGAYEQYF. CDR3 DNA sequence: TGTGCCAACAGTTTTTATCAGGGGGCCTACGAGCAGTACTTC.

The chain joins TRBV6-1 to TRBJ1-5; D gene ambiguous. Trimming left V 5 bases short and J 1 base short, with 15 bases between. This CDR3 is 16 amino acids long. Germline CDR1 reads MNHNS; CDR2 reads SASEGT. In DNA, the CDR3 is TGTGCCAGCAGTTCAGACGGATTTCTGAGCAATCAGCCCCAGCATTTT. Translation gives CASSSDGFLSNQPQHF.

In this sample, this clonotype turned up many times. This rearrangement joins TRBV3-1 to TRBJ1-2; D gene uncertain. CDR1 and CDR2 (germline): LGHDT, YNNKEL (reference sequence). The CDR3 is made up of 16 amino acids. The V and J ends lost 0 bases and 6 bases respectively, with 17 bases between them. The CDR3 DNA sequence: TGTGCCAGCAGCCAAGAGACTCAGGTGGTACTGGATGGCTACACCTTC. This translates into CASSQETQVVLDGYTF.

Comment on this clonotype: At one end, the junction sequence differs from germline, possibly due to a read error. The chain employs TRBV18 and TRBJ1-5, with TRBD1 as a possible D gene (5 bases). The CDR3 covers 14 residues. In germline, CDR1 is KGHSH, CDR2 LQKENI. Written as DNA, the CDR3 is TGTGCCAGCTTACCAGGGACGGGGGGTCAGCCCCAGCATTTT. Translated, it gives CASLPGTGGQPQHF.

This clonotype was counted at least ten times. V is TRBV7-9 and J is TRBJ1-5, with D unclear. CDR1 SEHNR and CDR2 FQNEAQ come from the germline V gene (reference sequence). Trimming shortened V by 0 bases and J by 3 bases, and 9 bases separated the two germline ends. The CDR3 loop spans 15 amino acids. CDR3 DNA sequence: TGTGCCAGCAGCTTAGCGCAGGTCCCCAATCAGCCCCAGCATTTT. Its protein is CASSLAQVPNQPQHF.

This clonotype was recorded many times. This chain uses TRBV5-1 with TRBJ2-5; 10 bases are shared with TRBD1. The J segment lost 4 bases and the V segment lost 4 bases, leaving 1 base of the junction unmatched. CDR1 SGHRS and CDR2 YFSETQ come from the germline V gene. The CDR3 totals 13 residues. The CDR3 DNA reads TGCGCCAGCAGCCGGACAGGGGGAGAGACCCAGTACTTC. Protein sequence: CASSRTGGETQYF.

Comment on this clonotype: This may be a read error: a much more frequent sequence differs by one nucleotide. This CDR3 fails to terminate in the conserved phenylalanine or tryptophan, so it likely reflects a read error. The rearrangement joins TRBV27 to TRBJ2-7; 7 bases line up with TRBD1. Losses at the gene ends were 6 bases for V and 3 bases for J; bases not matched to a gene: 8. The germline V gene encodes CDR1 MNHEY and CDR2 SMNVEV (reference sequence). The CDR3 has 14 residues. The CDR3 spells CASSRRQGDYEQYL. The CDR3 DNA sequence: TGTGCCAGCAGCCGGAGACAGGGTGACTACGAGCAGTACCTC.